This is a list of T cell receptor beta chains from one sample in a study of neurological immune-mediated disorders. TCRdb reanalysed the 5' RACE reads using MiXCR and keeps one entry per CDR3 protein. The sample lists fewer than 45,000 distinct CDR3 sequences; less than 8.5% were seen once. Sequencing was done on a sample of PBMCs. Receptor source: a woman aged 40 to 50 in good health. CDR3s include the opening cysteine and the closing phenylalanine or tryptophan. Each record gives: J gene, V gene, D gene, clone size, CDR3 protein, CDR3 DNA. D genes are given only for firm matches. Clone size is shown for a subset of rows, as once, few, many or a class of expanded clone.

J gene: TRBJ1-2
V gene: TRBV5-1
D gene: TRBD1
clone size: many
CDR3 protein: CASNPTGGHGYGYTF
CDR3 DNA: TGCGCCAGCAATCCGACAGGGGGTCATGGCTATGGCTACACCTTC

J gene: TRBJ2-5
V gene: TRBV4-2
D gene: TRBD2
clone size: many
CDR3 protein: CASSQVGGGETQYF
CDR3 DNA: TGTGCCAGCAGCCAAGTCGGGGGAGGGGAGACCCAGTACTTC

J gene: TRBJ2-5
V gene: TRBV29-1
D gene: TRBD1
clone size: many
CDR3 protein: CSVDGRGFEETQYF
CDR3 DNA: TGCAGCGTTGATGGCAGGGGGTTCGAAGAGACCCAGTACTTC

J gene: TRBJ2-7
V gene: TRBV7-2
D gene: TRBD2
clone size: -
CDR3 protein: CASSSAGSYLEQYF
CDR3 DNA: TGTGCCAGCAGCTCAGCGGGAAGCTACCTAGAGCAGTACTTC

J gene: TRBJ2-2
V gene: TRBV3-1
D gene: TRBD2
clone size: many
CDR3 protein: CASSPALTSGDNTGELFF
CDR3 DNA: TGTGCCAGCAGCCCAGCTTTGACTAGCGGGGATAACACCGGGGAGCTGTTTTTT

J gene: TRBJ2-5
V gene: TRBV2
D gene: TRBD1
clone size: many
CDR3 protein: CASSTGEETQYF
CDR3 DNA: TGTGCCAGCAGTACAGGGGAAGAGACCCAGTACTTC

J gene: TRBJ2-5
V gene: TRBV18
D gene: TRBD2
clone size: many
CDR3 protein: CASSPPGLQETQYF
CDR3 DNA: TGTGCCAGCTCACCACCGGGACTACAAGAGACCCAGTACTTC

J gene: TRBJ2-1
V gene: TRBV5-1
D gene: -
clone size: many
CDR3 protein: CASRELVGYNEQFF
CDR3 DNA: TGCGCCAGCAGGGAATTAGTAGGGTACAATGAGCAGTTCTTC

J gene: TRBJ2-1
V gene: TRBV6-6
D gene: TRBD1
clone size: many
CDR3 protein: CASSYTGTGSQAGFF
CDR3 DNA: TGTGCCAGCAGTTACACCGGGACAGGGTCTCAAGCGGGCTTCTTC

J gene: TRBJ2-3
V gene: TRBV10-3
D gene: -
clone size: many
CDR3 protein: CAIRDILTTDTQYF
CDR3 DNA: TGTGCCATCAGGGACATCTTGACCACAGATACGCAGTATTTT

J gene: TRBJ2-3
V gene: TRBV5-1
D gene: -
clone size: many
CDR3 protein: CASSSQSDTQYF
CDR3 DNA: TGCGCCAGCAGCTCCCAGTCAGATACGCAGTATTTT

J gene: TRBJ2-3
V gene: TRBV27
D gene: -
clone size: few
CDR3 protein: CATRGSDTQYF
CDR3 DNA: TGTGCCACCAGGGGATCAGATACGCAGTATTTT

J gene: TRBJ1-2
V gene: TRBV5-6
D gene: TRBD1
clone size: many
CDR3 protein: CASSAGTGYGYTF
CDR3 DNA: TGTGCCAGCAGCGCCGGGACAGGCTATGGCTACACCTTC

J gene: TRBJ2-1
V gene: TRBV5-5
D gene: -
clone size: -
CDR3 protein: CASSLFSVYNEQFF
CDR3 DNA: TGTGCCAGCAGCTTATTCAGCGTCTACAATGAGCAGTTCTTC

J gene: TRBJ1-4
V gene: TRBV20-1
D gene: -
clone size: many
CDR3 protein: CSAINRAANEKLFF
CDR3 DNA: TGCAGTGCTATAAACAGGGCAGCTAATGAAAAACTGTTTTTT

J gene: TRBJ1-1
V gene: TRBV5-5
D gene: -
clone size: medium-sized
CDR3 protein: CASSLDRVRTEAFF
CDR3 DNA: TGTGCCAGCAGCTTGGACCGGGTGCGCACTGAAGCTTTCTTT

J gene: TRBJ2-2
V gene: TRBV7-3
D gene: TRBD1
clone size: few
CDR3 protein: CASSIQGANTGELFF
CDR3 DNA: TGTGCCAGCAGCATACAGGGGGCGAACACCGGGGAGCTGTTTTTT

J gene: TRBJ2-2
V gene: TRBV6-1
D gene: -
clone size: -
CDR3 protein: CASSEYTGSTAGELFF
CDR3 DNA: TGTGCCAGCAGTGAATATACAGGGTCGACGGCCGGGGAGCTGTTTTTT

J gene: TRBJ1-1
V gene: TRBV28
D gene: TRBD1
clone size: many
CDR3 protein: CASLRGQGGFTEAFF
CDR3 DNA: TGTGCCAGCCTACGCGGACAGGGGGGATTTACTGAAGCTTTCTTT

J gene: TRBJ2-7
V gene: TRBV28
D gene: TRBD2
clone size: many
CDR3 protein: CASTRKGLAGGPLEQYF
CDR3 DNA: TGTGCCAGCACCCGTAAGGGACTAGCGGGAGGGCCCCTCGAGCAGTACTTC

J gene: TRBJ1-1
V gene: TRBV6-5
D gene: -
clone size: many
CDR3 protein: CASTKDGANTEAFF
CDR3 DNA: TGTGCCAGCACCAAGGACGGGGCTAACACTGAAGCTTTCTTT

J gene: TRBJ1-3
V gene: TRBV29-1
D gene: TRBD1
clone size: many
CDR3 protein: CSVSGTVSGNTIYF
CDR3 DNA: TGCAGCGTTTCCGGGACAGTATCCGGAAACACCATATATTTT

J gene: TRBJ1-2
V gene: TRBV20-1
D gene: -
clone size: many
CDR3 protein: CSASIHYGYTF
CDR3 DNA: TGCAGTGCTAGCATACACTATGGCTACACCTTC

J gene: TRBJ2-7
V gene: TRBV6-2/TRBV6-3
D gene: -
clone size: many
CDR3 protein: CASSYAGLSYEQYF
CDR3 DNA: TGTGCCAGCAGTTACGCGGGCCTCTCCTACGAGCAGTACTTC

J gene: TRBJ2-5
V gene: TRBV29-1
D gene: TRBD2
clone size: many
CDR3 protein: CSVGGDSGSIVTQYF
CDR3 DNA: TGCAGCGTTGGTGGGGATAGCGGGAGCATCGTGACCCAGTACTTC

J gene: TRBJ2-7
V gene: TRBV28
D gene: -
clone size: many
CDR3 protein: CASRAGISYEQYF
CDR3 DNA: TGTGCCAGCAGGGCAGGAATTTCCTACGAGCAGTACTTC

J gene: TRBJ1-1
V gene: TRBV5-1
D gene: -
clone size: many
CDR3 protein: CASSFVAGASSEAFF
CDR3 DNA: TGCGCCAGCAGCTTCGTGGCAGGGGCCTCCTCTGAAGCTTTCTTT

J gene: TRBJ1-1
V gene: TRBV20-1
D gene: -
clone size: many
CDR3 protein: CSARGSNTEAFF
CDR3 DNA: TGCAGTGCAAGGGGGTCAAACACTGAAGCTTTCTTT

J gene: TRBJ2-7
V gene: TRBV5-4
D gene: -
clone size: many
CDR3 protein: CASRYWGQGGSYEQYF
CDR3 DNA: TGTGCCAGCAGATATTGGGGGCAGGGGGGCTCCTACGAGCAGTACTTC

J gene: TRBJ2-3
V gene: TRBV6-1
D gene: TRBD2
clone size: few
CDR3 protein: CASRGGAETDTQYF
CDR3 DNA: TGTGCCAGCCGGGGGGGGGCCGAGACAGATACGCAGTATTTT

J gene: TRBJ1-4
V gene: TRBV20-1
D gene: -
clone size: -
CDR3 protein: CSAREANEKLFF
CDR3 DNA: TGCAGTGCCAGGGAGGCGAATGAAAAACTGTTTTTT

J gene: TRBJ2-7
V gene: TRBV6-1
D gene: TRBD1
clone size: many
CDR3 protein: CASSEASGQTYEQYF
CDR3 DNA: TGTGCCAGCAGTGAAGCGTCGGGACAGACCTACGAGCAGTACTTC

J gene: TRBJ2-1
V gene: TRBV7-6
D gene: TRBD1
clone size: once
CDR3 protein: CARSSRQGQLYNEQFF
CDR3 DNA: TGTGCCAGAAGCTCGAGACAGGGCCAACTTTACAATGAGCAGTTCTTC

J gene: TRBJ2-5
V gene: TRBV4-1
D gene: TRBD1
clone size: many
CDR3 protein: CASSQENRGSEETQYF
CDR3 DNA: TGCGCCAGCAGCCAAGAAAACAGGGGGTCAGAAGAGACCCAGTACTTC

J gene: TRBJ2-2
V gene: TRBV7-6
D gene: -
clone size: many
CDR3 protein: CASSQALAPTGELFF
CDR3 DNA: TGTGCCAGCAGCCAAGCCCTAGCGCCCACCGGGGAGCTGTTTTTT

J gene: TRBJ2-2
V gene: TRBV5-1
D gene: TRBD1
clone size: many
CDR3 protein: CASSLSLGTGTTGELFF
CDR3 DNA: TGCGCCAGCAGCTTGTCCCTCGGGACAGGGACCACCGGGGAGCTGTTTTTT

J gene: TRBJ1-5
V gene: TRBV6-6
D gene: -
clone size: many
CDR3 protein: CASRDIYSNQPQHF
CDR3 DNA: TGTGCCAGCCGGGACATTTATAGCAATCAGCCCCAGCATTTT

J gene: TRBJ2-7
V gene: TRBV7-9
D gene: TRBD2
clone size: many
CDR3 protein: CASSLSGTSYEQYF
CDR3 DNA: TGTGCCAGCAGCCTTAGCGGGACCAGCTACGAGCAGTACTTC

J gene: TRBJ1-1
V gene: TRBV5-1
D gene: -
clone size: many
CDR3 protein: CASSLTGMNTEAFF
CDR3 DNA: TGCGCCAGCAGTCTGACAGGCATGAACACTGAAGCTTTCTTT

J gene: TRBJ2-2
V gene: TRBV5-1
D gene: TRBD1
clone size: -
CDR3 protein: CASTGTGNTGELFF
CDR3 DNA: TGCGCCAGTACCGGGACAGGGAACACCGGGGAGCTGTTTTTT

J gene: TRBJ2-1
V gene: TRBV20-1
D gene: -
clone size: few
CDR3 protein: CSPSTGNEQFF
CDR3 DNA: TGCAGTCCCTCGACGGGAAATGAGCAGTTCTTC

J gene: TRBJ1-2
V gene: TRBV27
D gene: TRBD1
clone size: many
CDR3 protein: CASSTPGRGDGYTF
CDR3 DNA: TGTGCCAGCAGTACCCCCGGCAGGGGGGATGGCTACACCTTC

J gene: TRBJ1-5
V gene: TRBV27
D gene: -
clone size: many
CDR3 protein: CASSLSGRGCCNQPQHF
CDR3 DNA: TGTGCCAGCAGTTTATCGGGTAGGGGTTGTTGCAATCAGCCCCAGCATTTT

J gene: TRBJ2-7
V gene: TRBV20-1
D gene: TRBD1
clone size: many
CDR3 protein: CSALLRDRSSYEQYF
CDR3 DNA: TGCAGTGCTCTCCTAAGGGACAGGAGCTCCTACGAGCAGTACTTC

J gene: TRBJ1-5
V gene: TRBV27
D gene: -
clone size: -
CDR3 protein: CAGSPQGLYSNQPQNF
CDR3 DNA: TGTGCCGGCAGTCCACAGGGACTTTATAGCAATCAGCCCCAGAATTTT

J gene: TRBJ2-3
V gene: TRBV14
D gene: -
clone size: many
CDR3 protein: CASSRRGDTQYF
CDR3 DNA: TGTGCCAGCAGCCGCAGGGGAGATACGCAGTATTTT

J gene: TRBJ2-1
V gene: TRBV9
D gene: -
clone size: many
CDR3 protein: CASSPQASWLVF
CDR3 DNA: TGTGCCAGCAGCCCCCAAGCTAGCTGGTTAGTCTTC

J gene: TRBJ2-7
V gene: TRBV19
D gene: TRBD1
clone size: many
CDR3 protein: CASSAPGQTGYEQYF
CDR3 DNA: TGTGCCAGTAGCGCCCCGGGACAGACAGGTTACGAGCAGTACTTC

J gene: TRBJ2-3
V gene: TRBV12-3/TRBV12-4
D gene: TRBD2
clone size: many
CDR3 protein: CASRGGGADTQYF
CDR3 DNA: TGTGCCAGCAGGGGCGGGGGTGCAGATACGCAGTATTTT

J gene: TRBJ2-5
V gene: TRBV7-2
D gene: TRBD1
clone size: many
CDR3 protein: CASSSDRGRQETQYF
CDR3 DNA: TGTGCCAGCAGCTCGGACAGGGGGCGGCAAGAGACCCAGTACTTC

J gene: TRBJ2-5
V gene: TRBV5-1
D gene: TRBD1
clone size: many
CDR3 protein: CASSNVQGSQETQYF
CDR3 DNA: TGCGCCAGCAGTAACGTACAGGGGTCGCAAGAGACCCAGTACTTC

J gene: TRBJ1-6
V gene: TRBV2
D gene: -
clone size: many
CDR3 protein: CASRPESSYNSPLHF
CDR3 DNA: TGTGCCAGCCGCCCGGAGAGCTCCTATAATTCACCCCTCCACTTT